The present T cell receptor (beta chain) was sequenced within a study of T-cell reconstitution after alpha-beta-depleted transplantation in children. Study results and limitations: Several hundred expanded graft clones reportedly supplied alpha-beta T cells about two months after transplant.

This CDR3 spans 11 amino acids. Germline-derived CDR1 and CDR2 are SGHVS and FNYEAQ. V was cut by 6 bases and J by 4 bases, with 5 bases left in between. This clonotype was counted at least ten times. The antigen is undetermined. Unique molecular identifiers featured in how the TCRbeta library was prepared. TCRdb independently ran MiXCR on the PCR reads; one entry per CDR3 protein. The data hold more than 200,000 distinct CDR3 sequences, with more than 20% observed a single time. Sequences were derived from PBMCs, sampled before TCRalphabeta/CD19-depleted stem cell transplant. The rearrangement uses TRBV7-6 and TRBJ2-3, with a tentative D call TRBD1 (5 bases). This receptor was taken from a girl aged 2-9 years with Fanconi anemia, due to receive a stem cell transplant. DNA of the CDR3: TGTGCCAGCAGGACAGCAGATACGCAGTATTTT. Translated: CASRTADTQYF.